This TCR beta chain was recovered during a study of blood T cell repertoires in COVID-19. In the source study's methods: Estimation of nucleated cell counts was performed using reference gene primer amplification. Produced via immunoSEQ multiplex PCR; TCRdb's table is partial and in-frame only. The V and J calls and clone size come from that table; D and trimming were worked out from the DNA. Of about 82,000 clones listed, roughly 90% are singletons. Cohort assignment relied on participant-reported clinical history. Sequencing was carried out using PBMCs or T cells enriched from blood (not recorded which). This TCR came from a woman between 50 and 59 years old with acute COVID-19.

The CDR3 DNA sequence: TGTGCCAGCAGTCCCCCGGGGGTTCTCTACTACGAGCAGTACTTC. This gives the protein CASSPPGVLYYEQYF. The chain recombines TRBV28 with TRBJ2-7, with D perhaps TRBD2 (6 bases). The germline V and J ends were trimmed by 5 bases and 3 bases, with 17 bases remaining between them. CDR3 size: 15 residues. From germline, CDR1 is MDHEN and CDR2 SYDVKM.